Here is one T cell receptor beta chain with its context. This clonotype was seen a few times. Its antigen is not yet known. Base qualities are not recorded, but no much larger clone differs from it by a single base. Library prep was done by RT-PCR. Sequenced on an Illumina HiSeq 2500. TCRdb trimmed public reads at Q25 via fastp, called clones via MiXCR and kept in-frame beta chains. Identical CDR3 proteins give one entry, which carries the most common genes and DNA. Within this sample are about 570,000 distinct CDR3 sequences, with about 10% of them counted one time only. 11% of the sample is in the top ten clones. The CDR3 sequence holds 14 residues, the cysteine and phenylalanine included. Left in the record is the CDR3 DNA by itself, 42 bases read in frame from the first base. A distance of 12 bases separates the germline ends of V and J, which lose 0 bases and 7 bases respectively. From a lookup of the germline V gene, CDR1 and CDR2 are SGHAT and FQNNGV.

The sample originates from a study of response to subunit inactivated influenza vaccine (dated by TCRdb to 2017 to 2018). About the full investigation: To follow how T cells responded to a trivalent subunit inactivated influenza vaccine, the researchers relied on deep quantitative profiling of the T cell receptor repertoire.

Overall study outcomes, separate from this receptor: The authors suggested that each seasonal influenza vaccination may recruit only a limited number of new T cells.

The sample was also reused in another study, on T cells expressing NK-cell markers. As the second publication notes: 5'RACE template switching, by which a universal primer site and unique molecular identifiers were added, was used to make TCR beta cDNA libraries. Three sorted T-cell subsets (CD3+CD56+NKG2C+, CD3+CD56+NKG2C- and CD3+CD56-NKG2C+) from fewer than 10 donors had their TCR beta-chain repertoires profiled. Of the eight sequenced donors, seven were found to be HCMV-seropositive and one was found to be HCMV-seronegative. In several experiments an anti-gammadeltaTCR antibody was added to restrict sorting to alphabetaTCR-expressing T cells. In more than five donors, the dominant CD3+CD56+NKG2C+ clonotypes were found to rank among the top 10 CD8+ clonotypes and to make up about 1.0-7.5% of CD8+ T cells. Those dominant clonotypes were again the most abundant among CD3+CD56-NKG2C+ cells in a handful of donors, at about 28.3-60.1%. Whether the expanded NKG2C-expressing T cell clones were specific for HCMV antigens was left unclear. The eight sequenced donors were randomly selected healthy volunteers, three men and five women. HCMV-specific IgG was detected in serum with a commercial ELISA kit to determine HCMV serostatus. Peripheral blood mononuclear cells were isolated from blood by Ficoll density gradient centrifugation. Bulk peripheral blood T-cell repertoires were additionally sequenced from unsorted PBMC for about 6 donors. Priming for cDNA synthesis came from the TCR beta constant segment, and two successive PCR amplification steps followed. The libraries were sequenced on Illumina HiSeq 2000/2500, MiSeq or NextSeq, producing 2 x 150 bp reads. MIGEC handled demultiplexing of the reads and grouping by UMI, while MiTCR was used to assemble and quantify clonotypes. Only TCR cDNA sequences supported by at least two reads were kept to exclude erroneous sequences. The tcR package was used for downstream repertoire analysis, and clonotypes were matched between fractions using CDR3 nucleotide sequence together with V segment. Antigen specificity was annotated against VDJdb with VDJmatch, allowing one amino acid substitution in CDR3.

This clonotype was obtained from a man aged 45-65 years who received an inactivated influenza vaccine. Donor details come from another sample of the same person, matched by shared clones. The receptor chain draws on TRBV11-2 and TRBJ1-1, and perhaps TRBD1 as D gene, on 5 matching bases. This specimen was PBMCs from blood, taken on the day of vaccination. This receptor has the CDR3 CASSLDPRGGEAFF. The DNA sequence follows: TGTGCCAGCAGCTTAGATCCGAGGGGAGGTGAAGCTTTCTTT.